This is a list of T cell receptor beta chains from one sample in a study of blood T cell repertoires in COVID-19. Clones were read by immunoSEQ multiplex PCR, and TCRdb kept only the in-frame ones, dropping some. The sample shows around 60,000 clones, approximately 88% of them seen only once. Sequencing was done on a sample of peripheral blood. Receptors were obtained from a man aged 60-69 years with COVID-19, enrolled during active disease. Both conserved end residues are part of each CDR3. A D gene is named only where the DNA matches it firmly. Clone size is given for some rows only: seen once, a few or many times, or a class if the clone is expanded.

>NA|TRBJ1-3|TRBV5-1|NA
TGCGCCAGCAGCTTGGGCGAATACTCTGGAAACACCATATATTTT
CASSLGEYSGNTIYF
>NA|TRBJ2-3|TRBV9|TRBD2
TGTGCCAGCAGCGGAGCCGGGACTAGAGGCACAGATACGCAGTATTTT
CASSGAGTRGTDTQYF
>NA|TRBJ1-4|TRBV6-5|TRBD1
TGTGCCAGCAGCCGACAGGGATGGGAAAAACTGTTTTTT
CASSRQGWEKLFF
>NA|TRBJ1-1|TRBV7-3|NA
TGTGCCAGCAGCTTAGAGCATACAGCTAACACTGAAGCTTTCTTT
CASSLEHTANTEAFF
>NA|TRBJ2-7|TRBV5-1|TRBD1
TGCGCCAGCAGCTCCCGACAGGGGCTATCCTACGAGCAGTACTTC
CASSSRQGLSYEQYF
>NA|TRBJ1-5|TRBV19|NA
TGTGCCAGTAGCCCTTTCGAGGGAAATCAGCCCCAGCATTTT
CASSPFEGNQPQHF
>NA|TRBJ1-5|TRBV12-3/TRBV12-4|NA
TGTGCCAGCAGTTACCAGGATCAGCCCCAGCATTTT
CASSYQDQPQHF
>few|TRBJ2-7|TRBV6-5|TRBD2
TGTGCCAGCATGGGCCTAGCGGGAGGGTCCTACGAGCAGTACTTC
CASMGLAGGSYEQYF
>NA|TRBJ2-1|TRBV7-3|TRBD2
TGTGCCAGCAGCTTAATGGTAGCGGGACTGAATGAGCAGTTCTTC
CASSLMVAGLNEQFF
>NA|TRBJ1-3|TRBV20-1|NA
TGCAGTGCTAGTATCAGCTCTGGAAACACCATATATTTT
CSASISSGNTIYF
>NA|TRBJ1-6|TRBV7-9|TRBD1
TGTGCCAGCAGACCGGGACAGCAAAATAATTCACCCCTCCACTTT
CASRPGQQNNSPLHF
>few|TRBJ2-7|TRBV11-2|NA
TGTGCCAGCAGCTTAACCGGCTACGAGCAGTACTTC
CASSLTGYEQYF
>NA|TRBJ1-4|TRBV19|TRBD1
TGTGCCAGTACACAGGGACAGGGACATGGTGGTGAAAAACTGTTTTTT
CASTQGQGHGGEKLFF
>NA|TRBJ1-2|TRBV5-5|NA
TGTGCCAGCACTCAGCAACCGCAGGGCGACTATGGCTACACCTTC
CASTQQPQGDYGYTF
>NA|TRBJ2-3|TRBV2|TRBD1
TGTGCCAGCAGTAAGGGGGCGACAGATACGCAGTATTTT
CASSKGATDTQYF
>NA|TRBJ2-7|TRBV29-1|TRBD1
TGCAGCGCCCCGGGACAGGGTAACTACGAGCAGTACTTC
CSAPGQGNYEQYF
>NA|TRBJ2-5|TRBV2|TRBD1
TGTGCCAGCAGTGGCCAGGGAAGCACAGGGGCCGGCCAAGAGACCCAGTACTTC
CASSGQGSTGAGQETQYF
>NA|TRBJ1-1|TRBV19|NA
TGTGCCAGTAGTGCTATAATGAACACTGAAGCTTTCTTT
CASSAIMNTEAFF
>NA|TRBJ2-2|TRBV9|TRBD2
TGTGCCAGCAGCAGTAGCGGGTTTAACACCGGGGAGCTGTTTTTT
CASSSSGFNTGELFF
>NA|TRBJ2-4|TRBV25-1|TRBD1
TGTGCCAGCAGAGGAGGGACAGGGTACTTC
CASRGGTGYF
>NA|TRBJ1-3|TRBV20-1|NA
TGCAGTGCTAGTTCGGGGTTTGGAAACACCATATATTTT
CSASSGFGNTIYF
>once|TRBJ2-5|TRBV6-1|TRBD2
TGTGCCAGCAGTGAAAGACTAGCGGGAGTGTACGAGACCCAGTACTTC
CASSERLAGVYETQYF
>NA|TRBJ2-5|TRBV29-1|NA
TGCAGCGCAATGCGACTAGGGACTGGGGAGACCCAGTACTTC
CSAMRLGTGETQYF
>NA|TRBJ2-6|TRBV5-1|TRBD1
TGCGCCAGCAGCCCGGACAGGGCCCTCGCTGGGGCCAACGTCCTGACTTTC
CASSPDRALAGANVLTF
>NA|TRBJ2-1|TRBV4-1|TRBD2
TGCGCCAGCAGCCAAGAAGGGGCGGGGGGCAATGAGCAGTTCTTC
CASSQEGAGGNEQFF
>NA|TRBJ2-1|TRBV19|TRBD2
TGTGCCAGTAGTAGTAATAGCGGGAGCCCTGAGCAGTTCTTC
CASSSNSGSPEQFF
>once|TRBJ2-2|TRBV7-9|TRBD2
TGTGCCAGCTCCGCCGGGGGGATCAACACCGGGGAGCTGTTTTTT
CASSAGGINTGELFF
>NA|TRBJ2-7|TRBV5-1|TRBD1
TGCGCCAGCAGCGTCGGGACAGGGGGCGGGTACGAGCAGTACTTC
CASSVGTGGGYEQYF
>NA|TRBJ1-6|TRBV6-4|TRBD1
TGTGCCAGCAGTAGGGACAGAAATTCACCCCTCCACTTT
CASSRDRNSPLHF
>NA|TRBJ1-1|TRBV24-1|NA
TGTGCCACCAGCGCGGCACTCAACACTGAAGCTTTCTTT
CATSAALNTEAFF
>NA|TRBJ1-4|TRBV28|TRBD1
TGTGCCAGCAGACACGGGACAGCTGGGGGACTGTTTTTT
CASRHGTAGGLFF
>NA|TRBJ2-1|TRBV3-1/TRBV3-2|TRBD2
TGTGCCACCCGTGCTAGCGGGAACGATGAGCAGTTCTTC
CATRASGNDEQFF
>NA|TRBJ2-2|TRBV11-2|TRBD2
TGTGCCAGCAGTGGGACTAGCGGGCTTACCGGGGAGCTGTTTTTT
CASSGTSGLTGELFF
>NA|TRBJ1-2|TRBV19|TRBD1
TGTGCCAGTAGTACCCAGGGGGCTCAGGGTGGCTACACCTTC
CASSTQGAQGGYTF
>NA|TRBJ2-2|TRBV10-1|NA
TGCGCCAGCAGTGACCCGGAGAAGCCCGGGGAGCTGTTTTTT
CASSDPEKPGELFF
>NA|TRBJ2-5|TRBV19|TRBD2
TGTGCCACCTCACCGTTGGTAGCGGGAGATCGAGAGACCCAGTACTTC
CATSPLVAGDRETQYF
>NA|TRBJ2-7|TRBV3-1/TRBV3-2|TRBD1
TGTGCCAGCAGCCAAGTGGGGACAGGGAATTACGAGCAGTACTTC
CASSQVGTGNYEQYF
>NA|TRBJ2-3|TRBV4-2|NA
TGTGCCAGCAGCCCGCAAGGGGGTGCAGGGTCAACAGATACGCAGTATTTT
CASSPQGGAGSTDTQYF
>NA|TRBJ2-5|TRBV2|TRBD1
TGTGCCAGCAGTGCGGACAGGGGAGGTTTACAAGAGACCCAGTACTTC
CASSADRGGLQETQYF